Given below is one TCR beta chain in context. Its antigen is not identified. This sample is part of a study of cytomegalovirus exposure and HLA in healthy donors. In the study overall: In an earlier analysis, 95 million to 140 million unique TCR beta sequences were found from approximately 190 million T cells. Whole-study findings and limits: What was likely a sequencing artifact was a cluster of highly shared sequence variants. In a later analysis, HLA-C alleles had the fewest associated TCRs, DRB1 alleles the most. The study designated some 180 TCR beta chains cytomegalovirus-associated.

Researchers ran the PCR with 60 Vbeta and 13 Jbeta primers. Measured with immunoSEQ multiplex PCR; TCRdb has only the in-frame clones, and not every one. The table gives about 160,000 clones; the top ten clones make up over 1% of it. This CDR3 contains 16 residues. The V gene's germline CDR1 is MNHNY and CDR2 SVGAGI (reference sequence). Deletions cut 6 bases from V and 0 bases from J, with 15 bases between. Sequencing used PBMCs. The origin of this receptor is a woman aged 60 to 75 in good health and CMV-seronegative. The chain combines TRBV6-6 with TRBJ1-5; D call uncertain. CDR3 protein: CASSPEASDSNQPQHF. CDR3 DNA: TGTGCCAGCAGCCCCGAGGCCAGTGATAGCAATCAGCCCCAGCATTTT.